This T cell receptor (beta chain) was profiled in a study of blood T cell repertoires in COVID-19. Study-wide context: Samples representing acute and convalescent COVID-19 were sourced from the United States, Italy and Spain. Sources were T cells, B-cell-depleted T cells, or PBMCs; the material itself was cDNA or gDNA.

The method was immunoSEQ multiplex PCR; TCRdb's version includes in-frame clones alone and lacks a portion of them. The sample holds 200,000 to 250,000 clones; 86% are singletons and the top ten take 9% to 15%. V gave up 1 base and J gave up 0 bases, with 17 bases separating them. The CDR3 extends over 18 amino acids. Germline V CDR1 and CDR2: SGHDT, YYEEEE. This clone showed up just once. The chain has TRBV5-6 and TRBJ2-1; D perhaps matches TRBD2 (6 bases). The clonotype originates from a man aged 80 or over with acute or convalescent COVID-19. The sample taken for sequencing was peripheral blood. CDR3 sequence: CASSLWLAVSSSYNEQFF. DNA for the CDR3: TGTGCCAGCAGCTTGTGGTTAGCGGTTTCTAGCTCCTACAATGAGCAGTTCTTC.